In this sample, the clone carrying this T cell receptor beta chain turned up many times. This specimen belongs to a study of blood T cell repertoires in COVID-19. Study information: COVID-19 samples from acute and convalescent phases originated in the United States, Italy and Spain. PBMCs, B-cell-depleted T cells, or T cells provided the cDNA or gDNA that made up the material.

The authors' processing: The authors estimated nucleated cell counts from reference gene primer amplification. Only in-frame clones appear in the TCRdb table, and some are missing; sequencing was by immunoSEQ multiplex PCR. The V and J calls and clone size are taken from that table; D and trimming were inferred from the DNA. The repertoire has approximately 240,000 clones, 70% to 90% of them found once; the top ten carry 5.5% to 8%. The CDR3 is 16 residues long. CDR1 is MNHEY and CDR2 is SMNVEV in the germline V gene (reference sequence). The V gene lost 0 bases and the J gene lost 4 bases, with 15 bases spanning the gap.

The rearrangement links TRBV27 to TRBJ2-5; TRBD1 is a possible D gene (6 bases). The TCR originated in a woman between 55 and 75 years old with active or convalescent COVID-19. Input material: peripheral blood. The CDR3 DNA follows: TGTGCCAGCAGTTTATCCGGGACAACCCGACGAGAGACCCAGTACTTC. This codes for CASSLSGTTRRETQYF.